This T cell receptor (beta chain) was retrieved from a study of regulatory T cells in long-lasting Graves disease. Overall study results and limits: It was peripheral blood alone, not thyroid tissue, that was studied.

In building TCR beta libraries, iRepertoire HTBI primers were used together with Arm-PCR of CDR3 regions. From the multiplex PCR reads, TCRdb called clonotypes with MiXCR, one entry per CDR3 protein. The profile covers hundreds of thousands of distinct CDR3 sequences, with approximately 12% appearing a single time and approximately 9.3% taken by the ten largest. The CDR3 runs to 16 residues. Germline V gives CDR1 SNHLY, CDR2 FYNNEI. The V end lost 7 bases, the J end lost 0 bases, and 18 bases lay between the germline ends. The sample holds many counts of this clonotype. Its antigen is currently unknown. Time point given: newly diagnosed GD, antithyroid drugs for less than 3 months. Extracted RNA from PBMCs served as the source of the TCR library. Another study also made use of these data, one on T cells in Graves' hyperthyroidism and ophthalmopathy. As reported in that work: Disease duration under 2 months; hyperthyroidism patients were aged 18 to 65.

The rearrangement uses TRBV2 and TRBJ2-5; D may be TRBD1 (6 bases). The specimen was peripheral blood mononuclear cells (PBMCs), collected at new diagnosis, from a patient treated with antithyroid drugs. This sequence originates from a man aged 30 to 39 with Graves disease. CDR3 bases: TGTGCCAGCACGACACAGGGTTCGGTGAACCAAGAGACCCAGTACTTC. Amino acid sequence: CASTTQGSVNQETQYF.